This entry is about one TCR beta chain. Arm-PCR with iRepertoire HTBI primers amplified the CDR3 regions for these TCR beta libraries. Each CDR3 protein is one row after TCRdb ran MiXCR on the multiplex PCR reads. The table shows approximately 470,000 distinct CDR3 sequences, with roughly 15% occurring only once. This CDR3 is 17 amino acids long. Germline V CDR1 and CDR2: GTSNPN, SVGIG (reference sequence). V shed 3 bases and J shed 7 bases, with 25 bases lying between them. The data were obtained in a study of regulatory T cells in long-lasting Graves disease. Time point of the sample: newly diagnosed GD, antithyroid drugs for less than 3 months. The authors made the TCR library using RNA they extracted from PBMCs. These data were also filed under a second study, of T cells in Graves' hyperthyroidism and ophthalmopathy.

The sequencing here drew on peripheral blood mononuclear cells (PBMCs), taken at new diagnosis, from a patient treated with antithyroid drugs. The sequence derives from a man in his forties or fifties with Graves disease. V and J are TRBV30 and TRBJ1-5; a weak D match, TRBD1 (5 bases). The DNA of the CDR3 is TGTGCCTGGAGCAAAAAATTGAGGACAACGGAATACCAGCCCCAGCATTTT. Protein product: CAWSKKLRTTEYQPQHF.